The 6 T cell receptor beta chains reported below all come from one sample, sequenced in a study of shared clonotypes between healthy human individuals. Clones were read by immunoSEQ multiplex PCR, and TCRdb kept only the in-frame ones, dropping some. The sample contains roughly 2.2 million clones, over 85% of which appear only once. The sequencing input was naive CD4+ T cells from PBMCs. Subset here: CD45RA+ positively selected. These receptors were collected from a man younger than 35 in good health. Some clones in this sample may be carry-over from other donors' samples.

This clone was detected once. As DNA, the CDR3 is TGTGCCAGCAGCTTAGCAGGGGTTGAACGAGGCTACACCTTC. It is translated as CASSLAGVERGYTF. The V and J genes are TRBV7-2 and TRBJ1-2; TRBD1 might be the D (5 bases). The CDR3 sequence is 14 residues long. The V gene lost 0 bases and the J gene lost 8 bases, with 13 bases spanning the gap. CDR1 is SGHTA, CDR2 FQGNSA, per germline.

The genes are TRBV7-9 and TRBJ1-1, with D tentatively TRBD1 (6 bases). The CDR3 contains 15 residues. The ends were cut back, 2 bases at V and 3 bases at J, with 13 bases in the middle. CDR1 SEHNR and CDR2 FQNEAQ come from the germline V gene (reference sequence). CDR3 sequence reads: CASSLFRQDDTEAFF. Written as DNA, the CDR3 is TGTGCCAGCAGCTTATTCCGACAGGACGACACTGAAGCTTTCTTT.

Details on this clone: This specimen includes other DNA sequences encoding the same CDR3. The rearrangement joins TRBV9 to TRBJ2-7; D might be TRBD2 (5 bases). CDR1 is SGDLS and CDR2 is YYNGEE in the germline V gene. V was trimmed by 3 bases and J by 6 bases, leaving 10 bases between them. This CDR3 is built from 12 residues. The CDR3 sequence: CASSADRGEQYF. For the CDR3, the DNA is TGTGCCAGCAGCGCCGATCGGGGCGAGCAGTACTTC.

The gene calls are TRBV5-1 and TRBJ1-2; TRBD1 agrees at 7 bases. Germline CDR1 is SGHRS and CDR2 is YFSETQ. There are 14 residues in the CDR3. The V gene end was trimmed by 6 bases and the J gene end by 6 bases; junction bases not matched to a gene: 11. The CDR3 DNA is TGCGCCAGCACCCCGACAGGGAAGGTCGATGGCTACACCTTC. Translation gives CASTPTGKVDGYTF.

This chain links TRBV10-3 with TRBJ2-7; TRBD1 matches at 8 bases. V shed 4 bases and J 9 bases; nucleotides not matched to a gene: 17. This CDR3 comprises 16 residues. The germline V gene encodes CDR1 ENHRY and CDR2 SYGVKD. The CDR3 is CAISGARTGSSGWQYF. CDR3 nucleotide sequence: TGTGCCATCAGTGGCGCCCGGACAGGGAGCAGCGGTTGGCAGTACTTC.

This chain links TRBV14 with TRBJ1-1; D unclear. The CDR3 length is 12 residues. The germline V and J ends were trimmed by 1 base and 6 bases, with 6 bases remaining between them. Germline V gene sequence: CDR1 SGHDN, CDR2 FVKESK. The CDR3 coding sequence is TGTGCCAGCAGCCAAGTAGGCCCTGAAGCTTTCTTT. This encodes CASSQVGPEAFF.